The subject of this entry is one T cell receptor beta chain. TCRdb analysed the 5' RACE reads with MiXCR anew, one entry per CDR3 protein. The top ten clones hold 2% to 2.5% of a sample with 62,000 or so distinct CDR3 sequences, under 35% of them seen once. This TCR was recovered from a female donor with breast cancer. Sequencing was done on a sample of tumor-infiltrating naive CD4+ T cells sorted from the breast tumor. Subset denoted: naive CD4+ T cells, CD4+CD45RA+CD25-.

The CDR3 spells CASTAGTLGMNTEAFF. CDR3 DNA: TGTGCCAGCACCGCCGGGACACTAGGCATGAACACTGAAGCTTTCTTT. This chain uses TRBV12-3 or TRBV12-4 with TRBJ1-1; the D gene is possibly TRBD1 (6 bases). Trimming removed 7 bases at V and 0 bases at J, with 18 bases between. The CDR3 contains 16 residues.